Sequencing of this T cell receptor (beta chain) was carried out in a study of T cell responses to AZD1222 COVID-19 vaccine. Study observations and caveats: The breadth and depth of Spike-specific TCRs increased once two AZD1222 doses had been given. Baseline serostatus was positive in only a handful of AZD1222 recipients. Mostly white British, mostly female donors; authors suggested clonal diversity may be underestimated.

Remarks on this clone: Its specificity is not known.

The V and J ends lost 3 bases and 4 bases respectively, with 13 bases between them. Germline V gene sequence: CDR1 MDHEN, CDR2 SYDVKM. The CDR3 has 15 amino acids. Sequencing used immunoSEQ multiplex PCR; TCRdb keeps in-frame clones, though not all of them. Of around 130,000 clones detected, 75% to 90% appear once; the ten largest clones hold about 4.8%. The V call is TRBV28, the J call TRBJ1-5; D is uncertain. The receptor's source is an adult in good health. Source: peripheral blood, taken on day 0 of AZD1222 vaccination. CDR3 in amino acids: CASSFPRNPNQPQHF. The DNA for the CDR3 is TGTGCCAGCAGTTTCCCGAGAAACCCAAATCAGCCCCAGCATTTT.